The following is a T cell receptor (beta chain) sequence with its context. Its specificity is not known. The source of the sample is a study of identical twins. Study-level points and caveats: Insertions were fewer in abundant cord blood beta clonotypes, whereas memory repertoires showed none of this pattern. Rather than following the same donors, the conclusions depended on cross-sectional statistical analysis.

Trimming removed 4 bases from V and 5 bases from J, with 10 bases in between. CDR1 and CDR2 from the germline V gene are SGHRS and YFSETQ. This CDR3 is 13 amino acids long. TCRdb recomputed calls from the 5' RACE reads with MiXCR, one row per CDR3 protein. The data show some 1,700,000 distinct CDR3 sequences, less than 40% seen once. All donors comprised healthy Caucasians. Input material: cord blood. The origin of this receptor is a newborn girl in good health. V is TRBV5-1 and J is TRBJ2-1; D unclear. For the CDR3, the DNA is TGCGCCAGCAGCCTAAACGGACACAATGAGCAGTTCTTC. Its protein is CASSLNGHNEQFF.